This T cell receptor beta chain emerged from a study of T cell responses to AZD1222 COVID-19 vaccine. Study context: Pooling of second doses given at about 4 or about 12 weeks was done.

The study's findings and limits: White British ancestry dominated among donors, who included more females, and clonal diversity was possibly underestimated. Just six AZD1222 recipients were seropositive at baseline. Spike-specific TCR breadth and depth were elevated following two AZD1222 doses.

Notes on this clone: Its antigen is unknown.

Measured with immunoSEQ multiplex PCR; TCRdb has only the in-frame clones, and not every one. The sample has roughly 140,000 clones; 75% to 90% are singletons. Germline V CDR1 and CDR2: LNHDA, SQIVND (reference sequence). This CDR3 spans 17 amino acids. Unmatched junction bases numbered 18, after V lost 7 bases and J lost 9 bases. Here the sequenced sample was peripheral blood, taken on day 0 of AZD1222 vaccination. The V and J genes are TRBV19 and TRBJ2-1; TRBD1 matches 10 bases. The clonotype comes from an adult in good health. CDR3 DNA: TGTGCCAGTACCAGATGGGGTACCGGGACAGGGGCAACTGAGCAGTTCTTC. It codes for CASTRWGTGTGATEQFF.